These T cell receptor beta chains were read from a single sample in a study of blood T cell repertoires in COVID-19. The assay was immunoSEQ multiplex PCR, and TCRdb's table has in-frame clones only and misses some. The sample includes a few hundred thousand clones, around 84% of them seen just once. Sequencing was carried out using PBMCs or T cells enriched from blood (not recorded which). The receptors here all came from a young woman who had recovered from COVID-19. CDR3s include the opening cysteine and the closing phenylalanine or tryptophan. The D gene is left open where the match is weak. A clone size is listed for some rows: how often the clone was seen (once, few, many), or a class if it is expanded.

V gene	J gene	D gene	clone size	CDR3 protein	CDR3 DNA
TRBV6-6	TRBJ2-1	NA	few	CAIGGSYNEQFF	TGTGCCATCGGAGGGTCCTACAATGAGCAGTTCTTC
TRBV19	TRBJ1-2	TRBD1	NA	CASSIDRGTDGYTF	TGTGCCAGTAGTATAGATCGGGGGACAGATGGCTACACCTTC
TRBV11-1	TRBJ1-2	NA	few	CASTSLQQGVGGYTF	TGTGCCAGCACCTCGTTACAACAGGGAGTGGGAGGCTACACCTTC
TRBV28	TRBJ2-1	TRBD2	NA	CASSDARTSGRYNEQFF	TGTGCCAGCAGTGACGCCCGAACTAGCGGACGCTACAATGAGCAGTTCTTC
TRBV27	TRBJ1-1	TRBD1	once	CASSHRDRMNTEAFF	TGTGCCAGCAGTCACAGGGACAGGATGAACACTGAAGCTTTCTTT
TRBV2	TRBJ1-2	TRBD1	NA	CASGASGQSYGYTF	TGTGCCAGCGGGGCCTCGGGACAGAGCTATGGCTACACCTTC
TRBV6-6	TRBJ2-7	TRBD1	NA	CASSWQGVAYEQYF	TGTGCCAGCAGTTGGCAGGGGGTGGCCTACGAGCAGTACTTC
TRBV19	TRBJ1-1	TRBD1	once	CASSIGTGALIF	TGTGCCAGTAGTATAGGGACAGGAGCCCTGATCTTT
TRBV7-3	TRBJ2-3	NA	NA	CASSLTKEDTQYF	TGTGCCAGCAGCTTAACGAAAGAGGATACGCAGTATTTT
TRBV6-4	TRBJ1-6	TRBD1	once	CASRTGVDSPLHF	TGTGCCAGTAGAACAGGGGTCGATTCACCCCTCCACTTT
TRBV13	TRBJ2-1	TRBD2	NA	CASSLGLAGDVEEQFF	TGTGCCAGCAGCTTGGGACTAGCGGGAGACGTAGAGGAGCAGTTCTTC
TRBV28	TRBJ1-6	TRBD1	NA	CASSPTGQNSPLHF	TGTGCCAGCAGTCCGACAGGGCAGAATTCACCCCTCCACTTT
TRBV14	TRBJ2-7	NA	once	CASSPRDTSYEQYF	TGTGCCAGCAGCCCCCGGGACACGAGCTACGAGCAGTACTTC
TRBV5-6	TRBJ1-1	TRBD1	NA	CASSWDRVVTEAFF	TGTGCCAGCAGCTGGGACAGGGTAGTGACTGAAGCTTTCTTT
TRBV30	TRBJ1-6	NA	once	CAWSVRWSSYNSPLHF	TGTGCCTGGAGTGTAAGGTGGAGTTCCTATAATTCACCCCTCCACTTT
TRBV2	TRBJ1-1	NA	NA	CASSGQDTEAFF	TGTGCCAGCAGTGGCCAGGACACTGAAGCTTTCTTT
TRBV5-6	TRBJ1-1	TRBD1	few	CASSNRGPYTEAFF	TGTGCCAGCAGTAACAGGGGGCCTTATACTGAAGCTTTCTTT
TRBV5-1	TRBJ1-4	NA	NA	CASSVGWGRVNEKLFF	TGCGCCAGCAGCGTCGGCTGGGGGCGGGTTAATGAAAAACTGTTTTTT